This record covers a single TCR beta chain. Its specificity is not known. The sample belongs to a study of T cell responses to AZD1222 COVID-19 vaccine. Overall study results and limits: Within unmutated variant regions lay the reported targets of nearly half of spike-specific TCRs. No repertoire was sampled before or during the peak T cell response, only after it. Among vaccine-associated CD4 TCRs, coverage spanned spike, with dominance at 160-218 and 743-854.

V lost 1 base to trimming and J lost 10 bases, with 16 bases between them. This CDR3 has 15 amino acids. Germline V gene lookup returns CDR1 MNHEY and CDR2 SMNVEV (reference sequence). TCRdb's copy holds only in-frame clones and misses some; the assay was immunoSEQ multiplex PCR. In the table there are approximately 120,000 clones, around nine tenths of which are singletons. This sequence was found in an adult in good health. The chain is built from TRBV27 and TRBJ1-4, with D possibly being TRBD1 (5 bases). The source material was peripheral blood, sampled on day 0 of AZD1222 vaccination. DNA of the CDR3: TGTGCCAGCAGTTTATTTACGGGACCTGTAGGAAAACTGTTTTTT. Protein: CASSLFTGPVGKLFF.